This T cell receptor (beta chain) was recovered during a study of CD8 T cells in Susac syndrome (dated by TCRdb to the late 2010s). Context from the whole study: The study used repertoire sequencing to test whether antigen drove CD8+ T cell activation and differentiation in Susac syndrome.

Peripheral blood CD8+ and CD4+ T cells from healthy donors, Susac syndrome patients and multiple sclerosis patients were profiled using high-throughput TCR beta sequencing. The multiple sclerosis controls were treatment-naive patients whose relapsing-remitting disease, either stable or active, fulfilled the revised McDonald criteria. Bulk CD8+ and CD4+ T cells were purified by magnetic negative isolation, whereas CD8+ TEMRA cells were enriched by FACS. Blood was collected in EDTA tubes and processed within 24 hours, with PBMCs isolated through density gradient centrifugation. PBMCs intended for TCR sequencing were cryopreserved in liquid nitrogen and thawed later in a water bath at 37 degrees C. The sorted or isolated CD4+, CD8+ and CD8+ TEMRA cells reached a purity of at least 90%. On the study overall, not on this receptor specifically: The study acknowledged that relatively few individuals were included in the TCR sequencing and HLA analysis.

Details on this clonotype: What this receptor recognizes is not known. Base quality data are lacking; no much larger clone is found one base away.

V is cut back by 3 bases and J by 7 bases, with 7 bases in the junction unmatched. From the germline V gene, CDR1 is KGHSH and CDR2 is LQKENI. The CDR3, from cysteine to phenylalanine, totals 14 residues. The sequence is cut down to CDR3 DNA, 42 bases in frame from base 1. RNA was extracted using the RNeasy kit, and roughly 0.5 to 1 ug of the RNA was reverse transcribed with random hexamers. The immunoSEQ multiplex PCR assay, which covers 54 Vbeta and 13 Jbeta segments, was used to amplify TCR beta CDR3 regions. Bias from PCR amplification was corrected by using a synthetic template baseline for primer optimization and for computational correction. Under the source paper's analysis protocol: Only productive sequences were kept, with reads annotated to V, D and J genes according to IMGT and analyzed in immunoSEQ Analyzer. To calculate clonality, Shannon entropy was normalized by log2 of the number of productive unique sequences and then subtracted from one. For each patient and control, public and private clones were evaluated within the 100 most prevalent clones. Clones were defined as Susac-specific if absent from the healthy and MS cohorts, from 1052 published viral clones and from other ImmuneACCESS disease sequences. TCRdb reprocessed the public reads (quality trimming at Q25 with fastp, clone calling with MiXCR) and kept in-frame beta chains. When rows share a CDR3 protein, they turn into one entry using the most common DNA and genes. TCRdb's processing, not the study's, gives the V and J calls here. The sample has over 150,000 distinct CDR3 sequences on record, about 93% of them singletons. Roughly 0.098% of the sample is in the top ten clones.

The sample was CD4+ T cells from PBMCs. This receptor was taken from a human donor with multiple sclerosis. In this chain, TRBV18 is recombined with TRBJ1-2, with 8 bases matching TRBD1. Read as DNA, the sequence is TGTGCCAGCTCACCCGGACAGGGAACGAGTGGCTACACCTTC. Its protein is CASSPGQGTSGYTF.